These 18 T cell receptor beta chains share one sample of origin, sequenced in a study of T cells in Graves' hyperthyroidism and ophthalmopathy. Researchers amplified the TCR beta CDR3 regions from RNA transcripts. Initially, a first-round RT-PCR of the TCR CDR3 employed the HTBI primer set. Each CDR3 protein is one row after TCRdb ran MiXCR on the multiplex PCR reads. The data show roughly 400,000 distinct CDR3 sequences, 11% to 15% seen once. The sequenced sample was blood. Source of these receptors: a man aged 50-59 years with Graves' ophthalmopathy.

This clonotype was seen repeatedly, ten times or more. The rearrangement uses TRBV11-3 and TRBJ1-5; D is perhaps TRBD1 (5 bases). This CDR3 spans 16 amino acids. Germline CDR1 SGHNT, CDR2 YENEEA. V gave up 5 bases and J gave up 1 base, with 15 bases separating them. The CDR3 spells CASSLGRDGSNQPQHF. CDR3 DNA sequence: TGTGCCAGCAGCCTCGGGAGGGACGGGAGCAATCAGCCCCAGCATTTT.

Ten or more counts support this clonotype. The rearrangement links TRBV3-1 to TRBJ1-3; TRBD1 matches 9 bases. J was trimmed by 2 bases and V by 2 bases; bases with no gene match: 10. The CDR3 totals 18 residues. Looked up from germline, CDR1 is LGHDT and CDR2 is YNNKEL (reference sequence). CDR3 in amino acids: CASSQTPTHRGPGNTIYF. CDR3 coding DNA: TGTGCCAGCAGCCAAACACCTACCCACAGGGGGCCTGGAAACACCATATATTTT.

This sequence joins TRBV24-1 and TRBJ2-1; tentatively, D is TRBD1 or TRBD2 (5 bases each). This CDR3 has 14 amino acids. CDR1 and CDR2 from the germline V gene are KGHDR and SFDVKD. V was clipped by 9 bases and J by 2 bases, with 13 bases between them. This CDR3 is CATRGGGTYNEQFF. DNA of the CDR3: TGTGCCACCCGGGGTGGGGGAACCTACAATGAGCAGTTCTTC.

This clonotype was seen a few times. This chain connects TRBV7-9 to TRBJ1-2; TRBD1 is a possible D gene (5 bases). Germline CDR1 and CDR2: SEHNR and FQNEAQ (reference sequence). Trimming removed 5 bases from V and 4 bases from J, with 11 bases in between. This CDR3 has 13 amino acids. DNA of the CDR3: TGTGCCAGCAGCCGTGGACATTTCTATGGCTACACCTTC. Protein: CASSRGHFYGYTF. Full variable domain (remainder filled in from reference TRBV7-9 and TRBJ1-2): DTGVSQNPRHKITKRGQNVTFRCDPISEHNRLYWYRQTLGQGPEFLTYFQNEAQLEKSRLLSDRFSAERPKGSFSTLEIQRTEQGDSAMYLCASSRGHFYGYTFGSGTRLTVV.

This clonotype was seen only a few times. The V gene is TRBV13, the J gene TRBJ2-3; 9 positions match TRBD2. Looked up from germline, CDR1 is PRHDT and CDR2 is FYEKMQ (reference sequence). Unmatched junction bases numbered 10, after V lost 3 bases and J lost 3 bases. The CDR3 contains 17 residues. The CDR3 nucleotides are TGTGCCAGCAGCTTCGATACCGGGACTAGCCTGACAGATACGCAGTATTTT. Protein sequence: CASSFDTGTSLTDTQYF.

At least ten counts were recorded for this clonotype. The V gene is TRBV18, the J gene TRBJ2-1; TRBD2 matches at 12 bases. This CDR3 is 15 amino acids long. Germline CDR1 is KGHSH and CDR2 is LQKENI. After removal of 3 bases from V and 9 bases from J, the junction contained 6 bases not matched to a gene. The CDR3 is CASSPFGTSGLEQFF. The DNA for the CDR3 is TGTGCCAGCTCACCGTTCGGGACTAGCGGGCTTGAGCAGTTCTTC. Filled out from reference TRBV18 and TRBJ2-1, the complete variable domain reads NAGVMQNPRHLVRRRGQEARLRCSPMKGHSHVYWYRQLPEEGLKFMVYLQKENIIDESGMPKERFSAEFPKEGPSILRIQQVVRGDSAAYFCASSPFGTSGLEQFFGPGTRLTVL.

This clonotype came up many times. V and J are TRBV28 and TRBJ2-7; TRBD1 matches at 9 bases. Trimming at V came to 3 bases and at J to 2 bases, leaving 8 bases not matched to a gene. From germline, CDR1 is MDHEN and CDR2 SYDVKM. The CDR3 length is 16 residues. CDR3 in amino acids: CASSFILGQGPYEQYF. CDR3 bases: TGTGCCAGCAGTTTCATCCTGGGACAGGGCCCCTACGAGCAGTACTTC.

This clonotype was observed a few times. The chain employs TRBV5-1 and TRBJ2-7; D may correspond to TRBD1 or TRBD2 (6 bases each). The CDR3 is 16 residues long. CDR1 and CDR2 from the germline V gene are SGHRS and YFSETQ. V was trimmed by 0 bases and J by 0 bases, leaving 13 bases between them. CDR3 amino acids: CASSLGGAAVSYEQYF. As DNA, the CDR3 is TGCGCCAGCAGCTTGGGGGGGGCAGCAGTCTCCTACGAGCAGTACTTC.

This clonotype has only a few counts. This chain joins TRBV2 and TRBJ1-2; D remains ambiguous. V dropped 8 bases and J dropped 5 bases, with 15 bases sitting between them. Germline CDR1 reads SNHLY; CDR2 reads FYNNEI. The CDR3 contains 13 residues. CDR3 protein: CASSRRVDYGYTF. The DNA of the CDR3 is TGTGCCAGCTCCCGTCGGGTTGATTATGGCTACACCTTC. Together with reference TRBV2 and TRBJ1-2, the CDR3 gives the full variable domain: EPEVTQTPSHQVTQMGQEVILRCVPISNHLYFYWYRQILGQKVEFLVSFYNNEISEKSEIFDDQFSVERPDGSNFTLKIRSTKLEDSAMYFCASSRRVDYGYTFGSGTRLTVV.

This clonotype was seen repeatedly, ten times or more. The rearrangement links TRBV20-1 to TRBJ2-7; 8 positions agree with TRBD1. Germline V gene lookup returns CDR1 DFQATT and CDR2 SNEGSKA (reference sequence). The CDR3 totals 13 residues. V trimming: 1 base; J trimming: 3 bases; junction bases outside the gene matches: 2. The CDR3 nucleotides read TGCAGTGCTAGAGGGACAGGGATCTACGAGCAGTACTTC. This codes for CSARGTGIYEQYF.

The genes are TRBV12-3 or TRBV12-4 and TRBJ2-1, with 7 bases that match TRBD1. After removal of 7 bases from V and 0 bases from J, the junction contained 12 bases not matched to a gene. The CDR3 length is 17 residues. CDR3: CASMRGQGRGSYNEQFF. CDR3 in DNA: TGTGCCAGCATGAGGGGGCAGGGACGTGGCTCCTACAATGAGCAGTTCTTC.

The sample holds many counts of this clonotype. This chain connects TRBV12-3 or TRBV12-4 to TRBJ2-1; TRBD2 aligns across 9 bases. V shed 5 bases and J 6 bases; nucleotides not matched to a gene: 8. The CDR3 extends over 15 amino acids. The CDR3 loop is CASSGEAGGGNEQFF. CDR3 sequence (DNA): TGTGCCAGCAGTGGCGAAGCGGGAGGAGGCAATGAGCAGTTCTTC.

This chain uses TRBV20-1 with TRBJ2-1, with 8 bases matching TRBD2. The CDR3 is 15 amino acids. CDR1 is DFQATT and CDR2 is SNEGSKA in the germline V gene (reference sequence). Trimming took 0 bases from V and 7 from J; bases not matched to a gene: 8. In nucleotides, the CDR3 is TGCAGTGCTAGAGATCGGGAGGGTGGGGGTAATGAGCAGTTCTTC. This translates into CSARDREGGGNEQFF.

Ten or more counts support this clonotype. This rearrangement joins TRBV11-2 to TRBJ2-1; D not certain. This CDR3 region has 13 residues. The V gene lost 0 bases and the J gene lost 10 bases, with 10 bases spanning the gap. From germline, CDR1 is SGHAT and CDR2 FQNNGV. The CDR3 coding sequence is TGTGCCAGCAGCTTAGATCGGCTTGGGGAGCAGTTCTTC. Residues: CASSLDRLGEQFF.

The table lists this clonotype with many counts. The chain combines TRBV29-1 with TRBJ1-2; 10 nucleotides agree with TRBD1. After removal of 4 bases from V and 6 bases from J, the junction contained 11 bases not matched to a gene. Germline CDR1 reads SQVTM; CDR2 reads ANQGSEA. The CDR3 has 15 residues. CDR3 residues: CSVAGQGRAKNGYTF. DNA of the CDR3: TGCAGCGTTGCGGGACAGGGGCGAGCGAAAAATGGCTACACCTTC.

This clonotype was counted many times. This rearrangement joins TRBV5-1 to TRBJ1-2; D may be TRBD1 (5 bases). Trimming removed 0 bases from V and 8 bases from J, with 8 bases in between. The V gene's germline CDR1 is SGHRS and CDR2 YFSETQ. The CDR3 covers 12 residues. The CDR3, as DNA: TGCGCCAGCAGCTTGGAAGGGACCGGCTACACCTTC. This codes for CASSLEGTGYTF. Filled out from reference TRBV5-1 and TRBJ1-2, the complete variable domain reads KAGVTQTPRYLIKTRGQQVTLSCSPISGHRSVSWYQQTPGQGLQFLFEYFSETQRNKGNFPGRFSGRQFSNSRSEMNVSTLELGDSALYLCASSLEGTGYTFGSGTRLTVV.

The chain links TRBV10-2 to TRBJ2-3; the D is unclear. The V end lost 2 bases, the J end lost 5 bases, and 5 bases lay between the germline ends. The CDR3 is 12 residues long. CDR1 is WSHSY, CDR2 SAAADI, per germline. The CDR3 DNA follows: TGCGCCAGCAGTGAGCCGAAAGATACGCAGTATTTT. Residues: CASSEPKDTQYF.

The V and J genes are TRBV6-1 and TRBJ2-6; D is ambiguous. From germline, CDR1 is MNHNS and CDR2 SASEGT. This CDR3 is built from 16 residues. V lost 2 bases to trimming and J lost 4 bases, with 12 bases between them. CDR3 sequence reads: CASSEHSIMGANVLTF. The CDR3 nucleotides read TGTGCCAGCAGTGAACATAGTATTATGGGGGCCAACGTCCTGACTTTC.